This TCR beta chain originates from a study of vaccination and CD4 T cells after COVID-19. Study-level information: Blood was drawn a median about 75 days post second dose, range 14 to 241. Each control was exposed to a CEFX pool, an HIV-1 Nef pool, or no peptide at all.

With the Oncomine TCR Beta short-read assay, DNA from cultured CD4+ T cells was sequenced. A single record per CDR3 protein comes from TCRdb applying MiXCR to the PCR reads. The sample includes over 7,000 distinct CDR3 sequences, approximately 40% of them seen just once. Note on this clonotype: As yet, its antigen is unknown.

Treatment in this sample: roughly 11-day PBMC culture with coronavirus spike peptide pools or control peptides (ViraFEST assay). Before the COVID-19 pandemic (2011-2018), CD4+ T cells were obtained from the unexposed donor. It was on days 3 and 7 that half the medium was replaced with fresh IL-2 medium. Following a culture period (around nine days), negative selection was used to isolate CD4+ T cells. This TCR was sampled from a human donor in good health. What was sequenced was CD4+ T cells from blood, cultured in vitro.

In nucleotides, the CDR3 is TGTGCCAGCAGCTTGGACGGATCGTCGTCCCAGCATTTT. Protein: CASSLDGSSSQHF. The chain is built from TRBV7-2 and TRBJ1-5; the D is unclear. V dropped 3 bases and J dropped 11 bases, with 14 bases sitting between them. This CDR3 is built from 13 residues. Germline loops: CDR1 SGHTA, CDR2 FQGNSA.